This T cell receptor beta chain was identified during a study of cytomegalovirus exposure and HLA in healthy donors. PCR amplification relied on 60 Vbeta primers (plus 13 Jbeta primers). The repertoire was sequenced with immunoSEQ multiplex PCR; TCRdb's copy has only in-frame clones and lacks some. In the table there are 150,000 to 200,000 clones, more than 65% of which are singletons. The CDR3 has 13 amino acids. V gave up 3 bases and J gave up 9 bases, with 15 bases separating them. Germline V gene data show CDR1 as MNHNS and CDR2 as SASEGT. Nominally healthy donors provided the samples, though records likely missed some immune exposures.

The rearrangement joins TRBV6-1 to TRBJ2-7, with D perhaps matching TRBD1 (6 bases). What was sequenced was PBMCs. This TCR was recovered from a woman in her twenties or thirties in good health and CMV-seropositive. Here the CDR3 DNA reads TGTGCCAGCAGTGAGGCTGACAGGAGAGGGCAGTACTTC. Encoded protein: CASSEADRRGQYF.